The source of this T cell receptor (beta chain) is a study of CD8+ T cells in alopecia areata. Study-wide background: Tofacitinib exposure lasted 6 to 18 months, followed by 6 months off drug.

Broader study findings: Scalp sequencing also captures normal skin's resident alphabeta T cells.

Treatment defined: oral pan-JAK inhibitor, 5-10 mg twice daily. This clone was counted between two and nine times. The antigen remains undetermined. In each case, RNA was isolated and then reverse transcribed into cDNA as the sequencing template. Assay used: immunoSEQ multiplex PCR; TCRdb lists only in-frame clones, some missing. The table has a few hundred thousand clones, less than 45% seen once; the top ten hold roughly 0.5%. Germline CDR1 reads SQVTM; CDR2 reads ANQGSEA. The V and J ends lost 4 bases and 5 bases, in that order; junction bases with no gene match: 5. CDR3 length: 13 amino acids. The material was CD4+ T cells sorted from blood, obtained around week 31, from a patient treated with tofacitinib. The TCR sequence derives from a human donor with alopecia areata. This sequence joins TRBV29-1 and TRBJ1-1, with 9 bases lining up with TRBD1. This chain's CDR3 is CSVVRTGETEAFF. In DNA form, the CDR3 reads TGCAGCGTTGTTCGGACAGGGGAAACTGAAGCTTTCTTT. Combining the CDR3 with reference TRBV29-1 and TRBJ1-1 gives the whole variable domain SAVISQKPSRDICQRGTSLTIQCQVDSQVTMMFWYRQQPGQSLTLIATANQGSEATYESGFVIDKFPISRPNLTFSTLTVSNMSPEDSSIYLCSVVRTGETEAFFGQGTRLTVV.